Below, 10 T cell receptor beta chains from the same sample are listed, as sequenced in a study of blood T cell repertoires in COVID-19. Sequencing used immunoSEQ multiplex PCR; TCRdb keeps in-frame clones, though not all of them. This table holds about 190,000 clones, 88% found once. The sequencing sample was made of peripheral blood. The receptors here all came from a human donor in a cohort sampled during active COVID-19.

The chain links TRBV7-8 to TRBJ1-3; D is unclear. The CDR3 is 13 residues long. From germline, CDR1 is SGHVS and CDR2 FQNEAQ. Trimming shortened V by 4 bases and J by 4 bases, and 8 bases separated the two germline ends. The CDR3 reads CASSSPSGNTIYF. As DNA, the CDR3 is TGTGCCAGCAGCTCCCCTTCGGGAAACACCATATATTTT.

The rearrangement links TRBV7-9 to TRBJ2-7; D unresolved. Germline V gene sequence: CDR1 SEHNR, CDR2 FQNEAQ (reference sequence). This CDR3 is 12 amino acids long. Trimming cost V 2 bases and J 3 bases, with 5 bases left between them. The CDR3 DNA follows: TGTGCCAGCAGCTTACAGAACTACGAGCAGTACTTC. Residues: CASSLQNYEQYF.

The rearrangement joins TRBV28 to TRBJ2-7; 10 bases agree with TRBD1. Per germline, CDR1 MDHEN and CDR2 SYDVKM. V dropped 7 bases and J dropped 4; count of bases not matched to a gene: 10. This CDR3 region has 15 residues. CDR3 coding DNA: TGTGCCAGCACCCGGCCGGGACAGGGGTTGTACGAGCAGTACTTC. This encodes CASTRPGQGLYEQYF.

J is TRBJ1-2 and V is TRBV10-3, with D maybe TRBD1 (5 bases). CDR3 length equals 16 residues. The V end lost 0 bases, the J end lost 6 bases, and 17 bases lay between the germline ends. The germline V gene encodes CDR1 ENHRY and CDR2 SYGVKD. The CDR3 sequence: CAISESSGKGRDGYTF. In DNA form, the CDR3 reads TGTGCCATCAGTGAGTCGTCTGGTAAGGGGCGCGATGGCTACACCTTC.

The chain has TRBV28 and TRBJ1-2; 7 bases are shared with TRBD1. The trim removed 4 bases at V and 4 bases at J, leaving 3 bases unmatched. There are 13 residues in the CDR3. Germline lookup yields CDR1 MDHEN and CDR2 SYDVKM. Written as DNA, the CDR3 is TGTGCCAGCAGTTCGGACAGGATCTATGGCTACACCTTC. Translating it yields CASSSDRIYGYTF.

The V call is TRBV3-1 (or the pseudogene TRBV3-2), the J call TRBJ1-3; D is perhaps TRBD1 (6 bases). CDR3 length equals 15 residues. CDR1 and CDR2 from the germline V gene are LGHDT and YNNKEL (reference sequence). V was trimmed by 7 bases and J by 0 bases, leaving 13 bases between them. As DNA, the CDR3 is TGTGCCAGCAAACAGACAGGACCCTCTGGAAACACCATATATTTT. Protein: CASKQTGPSGNTIYF.

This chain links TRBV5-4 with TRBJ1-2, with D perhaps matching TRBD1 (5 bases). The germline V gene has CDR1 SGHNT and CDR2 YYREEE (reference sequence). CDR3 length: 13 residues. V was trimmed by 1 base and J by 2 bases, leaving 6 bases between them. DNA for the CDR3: TGTGCCAGCAGCTTGCCAGGGAACTATGGCTACACCTTC. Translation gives CASSLPGNYGYTF.

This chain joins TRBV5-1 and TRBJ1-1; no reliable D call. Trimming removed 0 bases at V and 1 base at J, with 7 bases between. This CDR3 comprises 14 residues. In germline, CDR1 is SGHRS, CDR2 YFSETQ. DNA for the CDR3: TGCGCCAGCAGCTTGGACCTACCGAACACTGAAGCTTTCTTT. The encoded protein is CASSLDLPNTEAFF.

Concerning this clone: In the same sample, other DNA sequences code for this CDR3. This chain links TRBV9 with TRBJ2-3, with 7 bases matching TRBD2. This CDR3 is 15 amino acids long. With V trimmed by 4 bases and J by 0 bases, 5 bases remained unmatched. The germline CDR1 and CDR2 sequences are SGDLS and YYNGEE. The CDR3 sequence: CASSLSGGSTDTQYF. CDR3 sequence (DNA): TGTGCCAGCAGCCTTTCCGGGGGGAGCACAGATACGCAGTATTTT.

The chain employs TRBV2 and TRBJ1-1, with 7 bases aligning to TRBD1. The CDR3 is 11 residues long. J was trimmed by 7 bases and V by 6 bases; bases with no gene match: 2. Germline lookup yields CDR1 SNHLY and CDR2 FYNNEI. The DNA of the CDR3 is TGTGCCAGCAGCTCAGGGGGTGAAGCTTTCTTT. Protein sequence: CASSSGGEAFF.